These 22 T cell receptor beta chains were all obtained from the same sample, sequenced in a study of blood T cell repertoires in COVID-19. Libraries were prepared by immunoSEQ multiplex PCR; TCRdb keeps only in-frame clonotypes and omits some of them. The sample lists about 180,000 clones, 70% to 90% occurring once. Material for sequencing was peripheral blood. The receptors come from a person aged 70 to 80 with COVID-19, enrolled during active disease.

Only a few counts were recorded for this clone. This sequence joins TRBV10-3 and TRBJ2-7; the D is unclear. Trimming stripped 0 bases from V and 10 bases from J, with 7 bases between. Germline CDR1 reads ENHRY; CDR2 reads SYGVKD. This CDR3 has 11 residues. The CDR3 here is CAISESSVQYF. The CDR3 nucleotides are TGTGCCATCAGTGAGTCCTCAGTCCAGTACTTC.

V is TRBV3-1 (or the pseudogene TRBV3-2) and J is TRBJ1-2; D gene uncertain. CDR3 size: 13 residues. Germline V gene data show CDR1 as LGHDT and CDR2 as YNNKEL (reference sequence). V lost 1 base and J 5 bases, leaving 8 bases between the germline ends. The chain's CDR3 is CASSQVTDYGYTF. The CDR3, as DNA: TGTGCCAGCAGCCAAGTAACAGATTATGGCTACACCTTC.

A note on this clone: A junction boundary mismatches the germline segment, possibly from a read error. The chain links TRBV5-4 to TRBJ2-3, with 8 bases that match TRBD2. The CDR3 runs to 13 residues. The germline V gene has CDR1 SGHNT and CDR2 YYREEE (reference sequence). CDR3 nucleotides: TGTGCCAGCAGCCGGACTAGCACCGATACGCAGTATTTT. It specifies CASSRTSTDTQYF.

This clone was detected once. This chain uses TRBV4-3 with TRBJ2-2; D possibly corresponds to TRBD2 (6 bases). Germline assignment: CDR1 LGHNA and CDR2 YSLEER. The CDR3 runs to 15 residues. Trimming left V 2 bases short and J 1 base short, with 8 bases between. The chain's CDR3 is CASSQMGGNTGELFF. For the CDR3, the DNA is TGCGCCAGCAGCCAAATGGGGGGGAACACCGGGGAGCTGTTTTTT.

This chain links TRBV7-2 with TRBJ1-2, with D possibly matching TRBD1 (6 bases). Trimming cost V 7 bases and J 5 bases, with 17 bases left between them. The CDR3 covers 14 residues. The germline gives CDR1 SGHTA, CDR2 FQGNSA. CDR3 protein: CASIVQGSTYGYTF. The CDR3 region has the DNA TGTGCCAGCATCGTACAGGGTTCGACGTATGGCTACACCTTC. The full variable domain, in which reference TRBV7-2 and TRBJ1-2 provide the parts outside the CDR3, is GAGVSQSPSNKVTEKGKDVELRCDPISGHTALYWYRQSLGQGLEFLIYFQGNSAPDKSGLPSDRFSAERTGGSVSTLTIQRTQQEDSAVYLCASIVQGSTYGYTFGSGTRLTVV.

V usage is TRBV3-1 (or the pseudogene TRBV3-2) and J usage is TRBJ1-2; D is uncertain. The V end lost 4 bases, the J end lost 4 bases, and 10 bases lay between the germline ends. The CDR3 runs 13 residues. The germline CDR1 and CDR2 sequences are LGHDT and YNNKEL (reference sequence). DNA for the CDR3: TGTGCCAGCAGCCGTGGTGACTCCTATGGCTACACCTTC. Protein product: CASSRGDSYGYTF.

The V and J genes are TRBV15 and TRBJ1-4, with unresolved D. The V gene's germline CDR1 is LNHNV and CDR2 YYDKDF (reference sequence). The CDR3 sequence is 14 residues long. Trimming shortened V by 0 bases and J by 3 bases, and 5 bases separated the two germline ends. CDR3 sequence: CATSRDRSNEKLFF. The CDR3 coding sequence is TGTGCCACCAGCAGAGACAGGTCTAATGAAAAACTGTTTTTT.

This clone was found a few times. This chain joins TRBV27 and TRBJ2-5; 9 nucleotides match TRBD2. The germline V gene has CDR1 MNHEY and CDR2 SMNVEV (reference sequence). The CDR3 runs to 16 residues. V gave up 0 bases and J gave up 3 bases; unmatched junction bases: 5. CDR3 loop: CASSLSLAGLKETQYF. The CDR3 DNA reads as TGTGCCAGCAGTTTATCCCTAGCGGGGCTAAAAGAGACCCAGTACTTC.

The chain is built from TRBV28 and TRBJ1-2; D unclear. The CDR3 consists of 13 residues. CDR1 and CDR2 (germline): MDHEN, SYDVKM. V was trimmed by 5 bases and J by 3 bases, leaving 10 bases between them. CDR3 in DNA: TGTGCCAGCAGTCTTCAGGTTGACTATGGCTACACCTTC. It yields the protein CASSLQVDYGYTF.

The chain is built from TRBV5-1 and TRBJ2-7; 7 bases line up with TRBD2. The germline gives CDR1 SGHRS, CDR2 YFSETQ. This CDR3 has 17 amino acids. The trim removed 1 base at V and 2 bases at J, leaving 12 bases unmatched. The chain's CDR3 is CASSLSAGGLAAYEQYF. In DNA form, the CDR3 reads TGCGCCAGCAGCTTGAGCGCGGGTGGGCTAGCGGCCTACGAGCAGTACTTC.

The sample holds a few counts of this clone. The genes are TRBV3-1 (or the pseudogene TRBV3-2) and TRBJ2-7, with D perhaps matching TRBD2 (7 bases). The CDR3 is 20 amino acids. Between the trimmed V and J ends, which lost 1 base and 1 base, there was a span of 26 bases. Germline CDR1 reads LGHDT; CDR2 reads YNNKEL (reference sequence). CDR3 nucleotides: TGTGCCAGCAGCCAAGCGGGGTCAAGGTATGGGAGGGACATGTCCTACGAGCAGTACTTC. It translates to CASSQAGSRYGRDMSYEQYF.

V usage is TRBV5-4 and J usage is TRBJ1-2; D is unresolved. The germline V gene has CDR1 SGHNT and CDR2 YYREEE (reference sequence). Trimming left V 0 bases short and J 4 bases short, with 16 bases between. The CDR3 has 16 amino acids. Here the CDR3 reads CASSLVATRSTYGYTF. CDR3 DNA: TGTGCCAGCAGCTTGGTGGCAACTAGAAGTACCTATGGCTACACCTTC.

The CDR3 bases are TGTGCCAGCAGTGAGGCCTACGAGCAGTACTTC. This sequence encodes CASSEAYEQYF. V gene TRBV5-6 combines with J gene TRBJ2-7; the D is unclear. The germline CDR1 and CDR2 sequences are SGHDT and YYEEEE. The V and J ends lost 5 bases and 2 bases respectively, with 5 bases between them. The CDR3 consists of 11 residues.

The chain is built from TRBV21-1 and TRBJ2-7; the DNA was not compared with TRBD2, the D call given in the table. TRBV21-1 is a pseudogene segment. This CDR3 contains 15 residues. The CDR3 here is CASSKEGLAVYEQYF. The CDR3 nucleotides read TGTGCCAGCAGCAAAGAGGGACTAGCGGTCTACGAGCAGTACTTC.

The CDR3 nucleotides are TGTGCCAGCAGCCCCGCTGGACAGGGGGCTGGAAACACCATATATTTT. Translating it yields CASSPAGQGAGNTIYF. This chain joins TRBV5-5 and TRBJ1-3; 10 bases fit TRBD1. Germline CDR1 and CDR2: SGHKS and YYEKEE (reference sequence). V lost 4 bases, J lost 2 bases, and 6 bases stayed unmatched. The CDR3 extends over 16 amino acids.

V usage is TRBV11-3 and J usage is TRBJ2-1; the match to TRBD2 covers 13 bases. Germline V gene data show CDR1 as SGHNT and CDR2 as YENEEA. The CDR3 is 17 amino acids. Trimming cost V 5 bases and J 7 bases; bases outside gene matches: 11. In DNA form, the CDR3 reads TGTGCCAGCAGCCTTCATTCGGGACTAGCGGGACGAAATGAGCAGTTCTTC. Protein sequence: CASSLHSGLAGRNEQFF.

V and J are TRBV29-1 and TRBJ1-2, with TRBD1 as a possible D gene (6 bases). Germline V gives CDR1 SQVTM, CDR2 ANQGSEA. Trimming shortened V by 8 bases and J by 8 bases, and 18 bases separated the two germline ends. The CDR3 has 12 amino acids. The CDR3 loop is CSTWDKVLGYTF. The CDR3 DNA is TGCAGCACCTGGGACAAGGTTTTAGGCTACACCTTC.

V usage is TRBV27 and J usage is TRBJ2-1; D gene unclear. Between the trimmed V and J ends, which lost 5 bases and 2 bases, there was a span of 10 bases. The CDR3 sequence is 14 residues long. Germline loops: CDR1 MNHEY, CDR2 SMNVEV (reference sequence). In nucleotides, the CDR3 is TGTGCCAGCAGTCCCCTAGGTACCTACAATGAGCAGTTCTTC. Encoded protein: CASSPLGTYNEQFF.

CDR3 nucleotide sequence: TGTGCCAGCAGCTTAGTAGTAAGAAATGAGCAGTTCTTC. It yields the protein CASSLVVRNEQFF. This rearrangement joins TRBV7-2 to TRBJ2-1; D uncertain. V was pared by 1 base and J by 7 bases, with 8 bases between. This CDR3 region has 13 residues. The germline gives CDR1 SGHTA, CDR2 FQGNSA.

The chain employs TRBV27 and TRBJ2-5, with D possibly matching TRBD2 (6 bases). This CDR3 spans 15 amino acids. The germline gives CDR1 MNHEY, CDR2 SMNVEV (reference sequence). V gave up 5 bases and J gave up 2 bases, with 15 bases separating them. The CDR3 bases are TGTGCCAGCAGTACACTCTTGGCGGGGCAAGAGACCCAGTACTTC. This codes for CASSTLLAGQETQYF.

The rearrangement joins TRBV6-5 to TRBJ2-7, with D maybe TRBD2 (7 bases). CDR1 and CDR2 from the germline V gene are MNHEY and SVGAGI. CDR3 length equals 15 residues. Trimming stripped 7 bases from V and 1 base from J, with 17 bases between. The CDR3 spells CASNREGGVSYEQYF. The CDR3, as DNA: TGTGCCAGCAACCGCGAGGGGGGGGTTTCCTACGAGCAGTACTTC.

This chain links TRBV27 with TRBJ1-1, with D maybe TRBD1 (5 bases). The germline V and J ends were trimmed by 0 bases and 5 bases, with 7 bases remaining between them. This CDR3 has 13 amino acids. CDR1 is MNHEY, CDR2 SMNVEV, per germline (reference sequence). CDR3 nucleotides: TGTGCCAGCAGTTTATCGAAGGGGACTGAAGCTTTCTTT. This encodes CASSLSKGTEAFF.